The source of this T cell receptor (beta chain) is a study of cytomegalovirus exposure and HLA in healthy donors. On the study more broadly: A data release that came early held approximately 92 million unique TCRs from HLA-typed donors. Caucasian-associated ancestry cluster membership applied to just over 80% of nearly 400 genotyped donors.

Findings and caveats of the study: Fewer N-insertions than the 666-donor mean were reportedly shown by an Asian-associated ancestry cluster in a later analysis. With high specificity and sensitivity, the classifier reportedly diagnosed cytomegalovirus status.

The primer mix had 60 Vbeta and 13 Jbeta primers. Only in-frame clones appear in the TCRdb table, and some are missing; sequencing was by immunoSEQ multiplex PCR. The sample contains 90,000 to 100,000 clones, roughly four fifths of which appear only once. About this clone: The antigen remains unidentified.

CDR1 SGDLS and CDR2 YYNGEE come from the germline V gene. V shed 2 bases, J shed 5 bases, and the junction held 8 bases outside the gene matches. The CDR3 is 15 residues long. The source material was PBMCs. This receptor was taken from a female donor in good health and CMV-seronegative. The rearrangement links TRBV9 to TRBJ2-7, with 9 bases aligning to TRBD1. CDR3 in amino acids: CASSVSWTGVHEQYF. In DNA form, the CDR3 reads TGTGCCAGCAGCGTTTCTTGGACAGGGGTCCACGAGCAGTACTTC.